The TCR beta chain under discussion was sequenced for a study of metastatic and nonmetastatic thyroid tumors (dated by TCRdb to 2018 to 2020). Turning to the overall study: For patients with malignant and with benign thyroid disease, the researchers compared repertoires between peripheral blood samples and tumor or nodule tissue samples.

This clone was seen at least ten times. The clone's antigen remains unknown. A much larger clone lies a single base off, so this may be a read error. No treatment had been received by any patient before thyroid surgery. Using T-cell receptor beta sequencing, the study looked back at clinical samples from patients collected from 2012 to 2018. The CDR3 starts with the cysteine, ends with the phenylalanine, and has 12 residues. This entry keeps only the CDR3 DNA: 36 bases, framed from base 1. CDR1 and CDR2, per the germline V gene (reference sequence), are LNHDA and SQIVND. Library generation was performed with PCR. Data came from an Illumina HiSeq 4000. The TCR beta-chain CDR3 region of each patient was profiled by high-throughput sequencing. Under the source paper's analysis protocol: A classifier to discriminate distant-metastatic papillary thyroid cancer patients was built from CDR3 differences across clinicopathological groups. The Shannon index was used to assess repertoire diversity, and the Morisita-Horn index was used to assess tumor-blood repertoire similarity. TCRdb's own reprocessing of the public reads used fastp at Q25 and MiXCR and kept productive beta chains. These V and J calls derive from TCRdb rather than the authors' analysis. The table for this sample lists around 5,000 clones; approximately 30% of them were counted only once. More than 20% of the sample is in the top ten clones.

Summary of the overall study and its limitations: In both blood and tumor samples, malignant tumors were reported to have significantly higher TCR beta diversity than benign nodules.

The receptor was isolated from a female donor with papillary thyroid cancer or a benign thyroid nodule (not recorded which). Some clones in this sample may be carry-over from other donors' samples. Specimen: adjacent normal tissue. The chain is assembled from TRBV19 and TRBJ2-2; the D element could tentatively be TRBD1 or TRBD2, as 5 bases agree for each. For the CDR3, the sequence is CASSIDRREPFF. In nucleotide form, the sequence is TGTGCCAGTAGTATAGATCGCAGGGAGCCGTTTTTT.